These 7 T cell receptor beta chains came from one sample sequenced in a study of T cell responses to AZD1222 COVID-19 vaccine. Only in-frame clones appear in the TCRdb table, and some are missing; sequencing was by immunoSEQ multiplex PCR. The sample records some 99,000 clones, 88% being singletons. Here the sequenced sample was peripheral blood, taken on day 0 of AZD1222 vaccination. The receptors originated from an adult in good health.

The chain couples TRBV2 to TRBJ1-1, with no clear D. V dropped 8 bases and J dropped 0 bases, with 7 bases sitting between them. In germline, CDR1 is SNHLY, CDR2 FYNNEI. The CDR3 contains 12 residues. The CDR3 DNA follows: TGTGCCAGCGAGGCTTTGAACACTGAAGCTTTCTTT. The encoded protein is CASEALNTEAFF.

The chain combines TRBV5-5 with TRBJ2-3; TRBD1 matches 8 bases. This CDR3 has 15 residues. V was clipped by 4 bases and J by 1 base; unmatched bases: 5. The germline gives CDR1 SGHKS, CDR2 YYEKEE (reference sequence). The CDR3 region has the DNA TGTGCCAGCAGCCCCAGGGGGCTCGGCACAGATACGCAGTATTTT. It yields the protein CASSPRGLGTDTQYF.

The chain has TRBV4-1 and TRBJ2-3; TRBD2 aligns across 13 bases. The CDR3 totals 17 residues. Germline CDR1 MGHRA, CDR2 YSYEKL. V lost 6 bases and J lost 0; bases outside the gene matches: 6. The chain's CDR3 is CASSLTSGGASTDTQYF. CDR3 bases: TGCGCCAGCAGTCTAACTAGCGGGGGGGCTAGCACAGATACGCAGTATTTT.

In this sample, this clone turned up once. V usage is TRBV11-2 and J usage is TRBJ2-1, with no clear D. Germline V gene sequence: CDR1 SGHAT, CDR2 FQNNGV. Trimming took off 1 base at V and 6 bases at J, with 1 base between the two ends. The CDR3 runs to 11 residues. The CDR3 protein is CASSLANEQFF. The DNA of the CDR3 is TGTGCCAGCAGCTTAGCCAATGAGCAGTTCTTC.

The rearrangement links TRBV5-4 to TRBJ2-5, with 9 bases matching TRBD1. The CDR3 runs to 15 residues. Germline values: CDR1 SGHNT, CDR2 YYREEE (reference sequence). V was pared by 3 bases and J by 5 bases, with 8 bases of the junction left unmatched. The CDR3 protein is CASSSPGQGVETQYF. For the CDR3, the DNA is TGTGCCAGCAGCTCTCCGGGACAGGGTGTCGAGACCCAGTACTTC.

The genes are TRBV30 and TRBJ1-1; 7 bases agree with TRBD1. Germline loops: CDR1 GTSNPN, CDR2 SVGIG (reference sequence). The CDR3 extends over 13 amino acids. V was clipped by 3 bases and J by 3 bases; unmatched bases: 4. The CDR3 bases are TGTGCCTGGAGAGGACAGGACTACACTGAAGCTTTCTTT. Translation gives CAWRGQDYTEAFF.

The V and J genes are TRBV18 and TRBJ1-3; D not certain. CDR3 length: 16 amino acids. Trimming removed 3 bases at V and 0 bases at J, with 12 bases between. Germline assignment: CDR1 KGHSH and CDR2 LQKENI. The CDR3 DNA reads TGTGCCAGCTCACCCGTACCGGCGAACTCTGGAAACACCATATATTTT. This gives the protein CASSPVPANSGNTIYF.